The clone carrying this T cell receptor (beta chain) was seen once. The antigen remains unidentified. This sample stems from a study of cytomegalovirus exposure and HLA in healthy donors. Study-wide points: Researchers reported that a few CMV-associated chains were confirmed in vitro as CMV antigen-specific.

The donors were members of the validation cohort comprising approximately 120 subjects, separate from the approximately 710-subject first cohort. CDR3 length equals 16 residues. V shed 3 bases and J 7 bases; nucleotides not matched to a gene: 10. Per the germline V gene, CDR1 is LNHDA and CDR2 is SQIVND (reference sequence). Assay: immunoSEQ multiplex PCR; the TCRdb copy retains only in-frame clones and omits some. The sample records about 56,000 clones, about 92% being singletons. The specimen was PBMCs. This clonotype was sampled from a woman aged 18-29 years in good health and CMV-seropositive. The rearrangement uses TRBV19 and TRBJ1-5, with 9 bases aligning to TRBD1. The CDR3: CASSIGVGQGTQPQHF. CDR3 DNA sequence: TGTGCCAGTAGTATCGGGGTGGGACAGGGCACGCAGCCCCAGCATTTT.